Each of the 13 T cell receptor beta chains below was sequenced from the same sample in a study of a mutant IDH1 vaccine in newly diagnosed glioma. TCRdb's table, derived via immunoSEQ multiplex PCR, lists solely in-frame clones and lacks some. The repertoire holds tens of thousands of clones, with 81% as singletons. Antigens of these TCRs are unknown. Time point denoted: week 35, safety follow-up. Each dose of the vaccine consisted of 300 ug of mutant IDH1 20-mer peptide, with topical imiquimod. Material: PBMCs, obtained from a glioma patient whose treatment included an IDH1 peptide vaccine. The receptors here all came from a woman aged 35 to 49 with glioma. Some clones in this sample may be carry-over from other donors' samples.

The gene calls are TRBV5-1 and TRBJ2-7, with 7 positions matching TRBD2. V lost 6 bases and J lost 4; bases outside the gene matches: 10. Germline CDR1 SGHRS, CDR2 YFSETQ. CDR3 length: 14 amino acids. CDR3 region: CASTPVGGGYEQYF. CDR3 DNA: TGCGCCAGCACCCCGGTGGGGGGGGGTTACGAGCAGTACTTC.

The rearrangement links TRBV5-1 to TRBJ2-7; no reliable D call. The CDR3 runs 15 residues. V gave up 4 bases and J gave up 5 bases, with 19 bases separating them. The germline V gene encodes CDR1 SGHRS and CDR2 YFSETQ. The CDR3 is CASSRFPLPGNEQYF. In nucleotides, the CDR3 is TGCGCCAGCAGCCGTTTTCCCCTCCCTGGGAACGAGCAGTACTTC.

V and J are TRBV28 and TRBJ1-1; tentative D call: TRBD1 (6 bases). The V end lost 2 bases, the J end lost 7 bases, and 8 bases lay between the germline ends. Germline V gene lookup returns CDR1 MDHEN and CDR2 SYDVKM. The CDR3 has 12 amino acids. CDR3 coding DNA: TGTGCCAGCAGTTTAAACAGGGATGAAGCTTTCTTT. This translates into CASSLNRDEAFF.

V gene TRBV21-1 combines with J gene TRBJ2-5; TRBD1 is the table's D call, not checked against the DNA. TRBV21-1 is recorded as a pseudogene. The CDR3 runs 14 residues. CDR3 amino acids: CASISMRGKETQYF. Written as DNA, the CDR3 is TGTGCCAGCATCTCGATGAGGGGGAAAGAGACCCAGTACTTC.

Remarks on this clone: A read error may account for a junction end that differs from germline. The CDR3 sequence is CASSLGGPGGEQYF. The CDR3 nucleotides are TGTGCTAGCAGCTTGGGGGGCCCGGGGGGCGAGCAGTACTTC. The chain is built from TRBV7-7 and TRBJ2-7; possibly TRBD2 for D (7 bases). The CDR3 is 14 residues long. Germline V gene sequence: CDR1 SSHAT, CDR2 FNYEAQ (reference sequence).

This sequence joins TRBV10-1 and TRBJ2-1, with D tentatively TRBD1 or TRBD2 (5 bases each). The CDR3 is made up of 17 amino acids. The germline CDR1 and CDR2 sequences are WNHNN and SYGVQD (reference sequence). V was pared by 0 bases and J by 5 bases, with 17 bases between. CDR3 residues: CASSESNRFWGNNEQFF. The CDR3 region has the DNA TGCGCCAGCAGTGAGTCGAACCGTTTCTGGGGGAACAATGAGCAGTTCTTC.

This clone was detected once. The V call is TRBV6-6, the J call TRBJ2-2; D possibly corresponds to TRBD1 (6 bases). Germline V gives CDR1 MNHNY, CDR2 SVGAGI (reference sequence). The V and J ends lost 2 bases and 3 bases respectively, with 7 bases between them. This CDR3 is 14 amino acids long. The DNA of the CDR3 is TGTGCCAGCAGTTACCAGGGGTACACCGGGGAGCTGTTTTTT. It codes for CASSYQGYTGELFF.

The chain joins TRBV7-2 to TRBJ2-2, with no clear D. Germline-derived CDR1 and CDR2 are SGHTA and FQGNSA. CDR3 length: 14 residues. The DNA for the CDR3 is TGTGCGACCAGCACCGATCTCGGATCCGGGGAGCTGTTTTTT. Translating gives CATSTDLGSGELFF.

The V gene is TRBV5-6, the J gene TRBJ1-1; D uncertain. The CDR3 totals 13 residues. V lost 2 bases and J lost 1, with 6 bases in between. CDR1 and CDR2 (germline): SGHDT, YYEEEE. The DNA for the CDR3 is TGTGCCAGCAGCTTCCAAGAGAACACTGAAGCTTTCTTT. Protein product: CASSFQENTEAFF.

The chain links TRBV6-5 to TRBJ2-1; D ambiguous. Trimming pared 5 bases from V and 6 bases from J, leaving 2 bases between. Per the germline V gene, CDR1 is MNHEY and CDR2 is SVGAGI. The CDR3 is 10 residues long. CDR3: CASSPNEQFF. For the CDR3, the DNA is TGTGCCAGCAGTCCCAATGAGCAGTTCTTC.

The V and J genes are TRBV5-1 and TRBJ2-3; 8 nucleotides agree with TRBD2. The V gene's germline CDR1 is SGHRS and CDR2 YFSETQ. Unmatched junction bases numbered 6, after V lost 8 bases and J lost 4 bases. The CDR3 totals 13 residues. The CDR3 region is CASNSGISDTQYF. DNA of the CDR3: TGCGCCAGTAATAGCGGGATTTCAGATACGCAGTATTTT.

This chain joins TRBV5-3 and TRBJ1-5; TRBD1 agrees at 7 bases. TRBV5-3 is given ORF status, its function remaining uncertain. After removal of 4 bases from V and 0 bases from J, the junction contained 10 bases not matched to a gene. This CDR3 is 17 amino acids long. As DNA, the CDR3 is TGTGCCAGAAGCAAACCGCATTCAGGGGGTAGCAATCAGCCCCAGCATTTT. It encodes CARSKPHSGGSNQPQHF.

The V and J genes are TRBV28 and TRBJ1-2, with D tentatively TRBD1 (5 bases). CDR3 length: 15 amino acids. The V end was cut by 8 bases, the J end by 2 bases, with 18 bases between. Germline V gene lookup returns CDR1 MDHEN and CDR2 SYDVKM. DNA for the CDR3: TGTGCCAGCCTAACTTCCGGGACGGGGAACTATGGCTACACCTTC. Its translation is CASLTSGTGNYGYTF.